Listed here are 14 T cell receptor beta chains from one sample, sequenced in a study of graft-versus-host responses after intestinal transplantation. TCRdb's table, derived via immunoSEQ multiplex PCR, lists solely in-frame clones and lacks some. The repertoire holds about 5,600 clones, with around 76% as singletons. Processing was applied to graft tissue in order to liberate intraepithelial and lamina propria lymphocytes. The sequencing used ileum tissue, collected approximately 220 days after intestinal transplant. The receptor source for this set is a human patient who received an intestinal transplant, so some T cells may come from the graft donor.

This clone was counted only a few times. The V and J genes are TRBV5-4 and TRBJ2-3; either TRBD1 or TRBD2 may supply D (5 bases each). This CDR3 region has 17 residues. V lost 0 bases and J 3 bases, leaving 17 bases between the germline ends. CDR1 SGHNT and CDR2 YYREEE come from the germline V gene (reference sequence). CDR3 amino acids: CASSLGSGWGPTDTQYF. The CDR3 nucleotides read TGTGCCAGCAGCTTGGGGTCGGGGTGGGGACCTACAGATACGCAGTATTTT.

V usage is TRBV21-1 and J usage is TRBJ2-3; TRBD2 is the table's D call and was not checked against the DNA. TRBV21-1 is a documented pseudogene. The CDR3 has 16 residues. CDR3 region: CAIPRTSGVHGYTQYF. The CDR3, as DNA: TGTGCCATCCCCAGGACTAGCGGGGTCCACGGATATACGCAGTATTTT.

V is TRBV10-3 and J is TRBJ1-1; D is unresolved. In germline, CDR1 is ENHRY, CDR2 SYGVKD. V was trimmed by 4 bases and J by 1 base, leaving 16 bases between them. The CDR3 runs 16 residues. The CDR3 DNA is TGTGCCATCAGTGCGGCGGTTAACGAGGCGAACACTGAAGCTTTCTTT. It specifies CAISAAVNEANTEAFF.

V gene TRBV30 combines with J gene TRBJ2-1; 13 bases are shared with TRBD2. V was pared by 5 bases and J by 2 bases, with 9 bases of the junction left unmatched. In germline, CDR1 is GTSNPN, CDR2 SVGIG (reference sequence). The CDR3 runs to 17 residues. CDR3 loop: CAWETSGGALTYNEQFF. The CDR3 region has the DNA TGTGCCTGGGAAACTAGCGGGGGGGCTCTAACCTACAATGAGCAGTTCTTC.

The chain uses TRBV5-1 and TRBJ2-5, with D unclear. V lost 4 bases and J 2 bases, leaving 15 bases between the germline ends. The CDR3 is 15 amino acids. Germline loops: CDR1 SGHRS, CDR2 YFSETQ. CDR3 amino acids: CASSARSGFQETQYF. CDR3 nucleotides: TGCGCCAGCAGCGCTCGTAGTGGGTTTCAAGAGACCCAGTACTTC.

CDR3 nucleotide sequence: TGCACCAGCAGAAATTACACCGGGGAGCTGTTTTTT. Translating it yields CTSRNYTGELFF. The J gene is TRBJ2-2, the V gene TRBV1. TRBV1 is a known pseudogene. The CDR3 is made up of 12 amino acids.

This clone was recorded only once. The rearrangement links TRBV6-5 to TRBJ1-6; D unclear. V was trimmed by 5 bases and J by 6 bases, leaving 11 bases between them. The CDR3 has 14 amino acids. The germline CDR1 and CDR2 sequences are MNHEY and SVGAGI. CDR3 protein: CASSERHPNSPLHF. Here the CDR3 DNA reads TGTGCCAGCAGTGAAAGACACCCTAATTCACCCCTCCACTTT.

The chain has TRBV18 and TRBJ2-7; the match to TRBD2 covers 9 bases. The J segment lost 2 bases and the V segment lost 4 bases, leaving 3 bases of the junction unmatched. Germline CDR1 KGHSH, CDR2 LQKENI. CDR3 size: 14 residues. CDR3 protein: CASSHSGGPYEQYF. The DNA for the CDR3 is TGTGCCAGCTCACATAGCGGGGGCCCCTACGAGCAGTACTTC.

The chain is built from TRBV11-2 and TRBJ1-2; TRBD1 might be the D (5 bases). This CDR3 is 10 amino acids long. Trimming took off 8 bases at V and 10 bases at J, with 11 bases between the two ends. Germline V CDR1 and CDR2: SGHAT, FQNNGV. CDR3: CASPRESYTF. Here the CDR3 DNA reads TGTGCCAGCCCCAGGGAGTCCTACACCTTC.

The chain uses TRBV27 and TRBJ2-7; D is unclear. The germline V and J ends were trimmed by 1 base and 1 base, with 11 bases remaining between them. CDR1 and CDR2 (germline): MNHEY, SMNVEV (reference sequence). The length of the CDR3 is 15 residues. The CDR3 region has the DNA TGTGCCAGCAGTTTATATAATCTAAGGTCCTACGAGCAGTACTTC. This gives the protein CASSLYNLRSYEQYF.

The genes are TRBV28 and TRBJ1-6, with 8 bases fitting TRBD1. The V segment lost 4 bases and the J segment 8 bases; nucleotides outside the gene matches: 7. CDR3 length: 15 residues. CDR1 is MDHEN and CDR2 is SYDVKM in the germline V gene. CDR3 sequence: CASSSGTGLYSPLHF. In DNA form, the CDR3 reads TGTGCCAGCAGTTCCGGGACAGGCCTATATTCACCCCTCCACTTT.

As for this clone: A read error may produce the germline difference seen at one junction end. The chain carries TRBV5-3 and TRBJ2-7; the match to TRBD1 covers 7 bases. TRBV5-3 has ORF status, its function being uncertain. The length of the CDR3 is 15 residues. The CDR3 DNA is TGTGCCAGCAGCTTACAAACAGGGGCAGTCGGCGAGCAGTACTTC. It is translated as CASSLQTGAVGEQYF.

This rearrangement joins TRBV30 to TRBJ2-5; TRBD2 matches 8 bases. V lost 8 bases to trimming and J lost 2 bases; unmatched junction nucleotides: 16. This CDR3 is 16 amino acids long. Germline CDR1 GTSNPN, CDR2 SVGIG (reference sequence). This CDR3 is CAGTGGTGFTQETQYF. CDR3 nucleotides: TGTGCCGGGACGGGGGGGACTGGGTTTACACAAGAGACCCAGTACTTC.

The chain is built from TRBV6-7 and TRBJ1-1, with 8 bases identical to TRBD1. TRBV6-7 is noted as an ORF with a role that remains uncertain. The ends lost 1 base at V and 5 bases at J; junction bases unmatched: 6. The CDR3 is 15 amino acids. The CDR3 loop is CASSYWGQDPTEAFF. In nucleotides, the CDR3 is TGTGCCAGCAGTTACTGGGGACAGGATCCTACTGAAGCTTTCTTT.